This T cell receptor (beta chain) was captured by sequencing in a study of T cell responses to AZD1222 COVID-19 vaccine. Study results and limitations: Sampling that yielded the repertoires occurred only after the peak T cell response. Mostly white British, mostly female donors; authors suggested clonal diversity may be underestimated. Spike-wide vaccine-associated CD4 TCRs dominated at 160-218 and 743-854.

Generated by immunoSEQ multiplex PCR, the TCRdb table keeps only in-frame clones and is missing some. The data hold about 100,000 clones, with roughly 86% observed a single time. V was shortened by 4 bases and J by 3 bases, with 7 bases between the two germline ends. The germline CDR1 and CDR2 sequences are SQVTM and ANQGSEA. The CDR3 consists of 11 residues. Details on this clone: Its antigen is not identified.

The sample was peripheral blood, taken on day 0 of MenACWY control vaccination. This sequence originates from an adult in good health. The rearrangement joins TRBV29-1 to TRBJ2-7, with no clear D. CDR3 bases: TGCAGCGTTGTGAGGAACTACGAGCAGTACTTC. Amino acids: CSVVRNYEQYF.